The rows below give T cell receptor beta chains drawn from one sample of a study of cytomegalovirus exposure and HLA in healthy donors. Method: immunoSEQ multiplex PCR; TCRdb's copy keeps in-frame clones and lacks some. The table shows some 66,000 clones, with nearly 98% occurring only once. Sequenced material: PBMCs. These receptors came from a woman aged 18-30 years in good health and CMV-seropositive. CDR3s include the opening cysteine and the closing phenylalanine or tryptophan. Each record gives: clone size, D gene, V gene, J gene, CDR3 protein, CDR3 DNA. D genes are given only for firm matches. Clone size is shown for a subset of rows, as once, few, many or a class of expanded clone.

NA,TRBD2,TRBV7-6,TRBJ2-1,CASSLGLAGEQFF,TGTGCCAGCAGCTTGGGACTAGCGGGTGAGCAGTTCTTC
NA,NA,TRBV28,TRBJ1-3,CASSPDLAGNTIYF,TGTGCCAGCAGCCCCGATTTAGCCGGAAACACCATATATTTT
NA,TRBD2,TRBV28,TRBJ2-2,CASRVDRGGIYTGELFF,TGTGCCAGCAGGGTTGATCGGGGGGGAATATACACCGGGGAGCTGTTTTTT
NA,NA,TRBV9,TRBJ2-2,CASSGPGTFFGELFF,TGTGCCAGCAGCGGACCCGGGACATTTTTTGGGGAGCTGTTTTTT
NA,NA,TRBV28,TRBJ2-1,CASSLYLSGDLPYNEQFF,TGTGCCAGCAGTTTATATTTGTCGGGGGACCTCCCCTACAATGAGCAGTTCTTC
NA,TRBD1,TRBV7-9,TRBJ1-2,CASSSRDRGSDYGYTF,TGTGCCAGCAGCTCTAGAGACAGGGGGTCAGACTATGGCTACACCTTC
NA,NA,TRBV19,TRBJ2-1,CASSIAGSYNEQFF,TGTGCCAGTAGTATAGCAGGCAGCTACAATGAGCAGTTCTTC
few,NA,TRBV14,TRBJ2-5,CASSATSGGQETQYF,TGTGCCAGCAGCGCAACGTCCGGGGGACAAGAGACCCAGTACTTC
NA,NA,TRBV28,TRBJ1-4,CASSFGLGGGEEKLFF,TGTGCCAGCAGTTTCGGCTTAGGGGGGGGAGAAGAAAAACTGTTTTTT
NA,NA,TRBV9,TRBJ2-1,CASSVFRDTSNNEQFF,TGTGCCAGCAGCGTTTTCCGGGACACCAGCAACAATGAGCAGTTCTTC
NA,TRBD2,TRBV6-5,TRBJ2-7,CASRGTGTRLSEQYF,TGTGCCAGCAGAGGTACCGGGACTAGACTCAGCGAGCAGTACTTC
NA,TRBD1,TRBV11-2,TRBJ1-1,CASSKSGGFNTEAFF,TGTGCCAGCAGCAAATCAGGGGGTTTCAACACTGAAGCTTTCTTT
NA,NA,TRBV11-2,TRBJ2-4,CASSLGGGASNIQYF,TGTGCCAGCAGCTTGGGAGGGGGGGCCTCAAACATTCAGTACTTC
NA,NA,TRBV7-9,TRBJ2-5,CASSLLWGQQETQYF,TGTGCCAGCAGCTTACTCTGGGGGCAGCAAGAGACCCAGTACTTC
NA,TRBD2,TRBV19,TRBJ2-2,CASSSPGTSGRKGELFF,TGTGCCAGTAGTAGCCCCGGGACTAGCGGGAGGAAAGGGGAGCTGTTTTTT
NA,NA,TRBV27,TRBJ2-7,CASISGLSEQYF,TGTGCCAGCATTTCGGGTTTGTCCGAGCAGTACTTC
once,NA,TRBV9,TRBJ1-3,CASSASQAFGNTIYF,TGTGCCAGCAGCGCTTCCCAAGCGTTTGGAAACACCATATATTTT
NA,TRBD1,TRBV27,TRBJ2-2,CASRNYVHRGRTGELFF,TGTGCCAGCAGGAATTACGTCCACAGGGGCAGGACCGGGGAGCTGTTTTTT
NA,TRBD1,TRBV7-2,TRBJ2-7,CASSLLSGGYEQYF,TGTGCCAGCAGCTTACTGTCAGGGGGCTACGAGCAGTACTTC
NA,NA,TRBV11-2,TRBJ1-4,CASSSGLGLATNEKLFF,TGTGCCAGCAGCTCGGGACTGGGACTTGCAACTAATGAAAAACTGTTTTTT
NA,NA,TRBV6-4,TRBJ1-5,CASNEVFRANQPQHF,TGTGCCAGCAACGAGGTGTTCAGGGCCAATCAGCCCCAGCATTTT
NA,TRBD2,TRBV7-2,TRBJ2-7,CASSPQPSGRRNYEQYF,TGTGCCAGCAGCCCCCAGCCTAGCGGGAGGCGAAATTACGAGCAGTACTTC
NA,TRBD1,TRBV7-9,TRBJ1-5,CASSLMTGGRNQPQHF,TGTGCCAGCAGCCTGATGACAGGGGGGAGAAATCAGCCCCAGCATTTT
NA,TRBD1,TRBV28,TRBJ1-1,CASSFKTGGYTEAFF,TGTGCCAGCAGTTTTAAGACAGGGGGCTACACTGAAGCTTTCTTT
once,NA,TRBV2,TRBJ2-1,CASSDRDFNEQFF,TGTGCCAGCAGCGATAGGGACTTCAATGAGCAGTTCTTC
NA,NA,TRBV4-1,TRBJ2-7,CASSQVTRLNYEQYF,TGCGCCAGCAGCCAAGTTACTAGACTTAATTACGAGCAGTACTTC
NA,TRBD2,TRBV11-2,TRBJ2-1,CASSPIAAGGYNEQFF,TGTGCCAGCAGCCCTATTGCTGCGGGAGGGTACAATGAGCAGTTCTTC
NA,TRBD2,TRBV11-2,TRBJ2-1,CASRKGLAGAEQFF,TGTGCCAGCAGGAAGGGACTAGCGGGAGCTGAGCAGTTCTTC
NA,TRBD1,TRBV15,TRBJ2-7,CATSRDLGQGAFFYEQYF,TGTGCCACCAGCAGAGATTTGGGACAGGGGGCTTTTTTTTACGAGCAGTACTTC
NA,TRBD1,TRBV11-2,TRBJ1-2,CASSLDRGTDYGYTF,TGTGCCAGCAGCTTAGATCGTGGGACAGACTATGGCTACACCTTC
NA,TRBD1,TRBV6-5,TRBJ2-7,CASSPTGGISYEQYF,TGTGCCAGCAGTCCTACAGGGGGCATCTCCTACGAGCAGTACTTC
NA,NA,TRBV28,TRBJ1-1,CASRETSASLWEAFF,TGTGCCAGCAGAGAGACCAGCGCCTCACTGTGGGAAGCTTTCTTT
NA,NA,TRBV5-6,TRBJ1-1,CASSLKGLTEKNTEAFF,TGTGCCAGCAGCTTGAAGGGTCTGACAGAAAAGAACACTGAAGCTTTCTTT
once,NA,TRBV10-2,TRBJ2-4,CASSESGRALAKNIQYF,TGCGCCAGCAGTGAGTCAGGCAGGGCTCTAGCCAAAAACATTCAGTACTTC
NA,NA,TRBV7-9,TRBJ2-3,CASSFPGTGTDTQYF,TGTGCCAGCAGCTTCCCGGGAACGGGCACGGATACGCAGTATTTT
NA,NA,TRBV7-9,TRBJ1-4,CASSLAGGSGATNEKLFF,TGTGCCAGCAGCTTAGCAGGCGGATCAGGGGCTACTAATGAAAAACTGTTTTTT
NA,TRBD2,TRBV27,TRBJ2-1,CASSPLAGGPSNEQFF,TGTGCCAGCAGTCCTCTAGCGGGAGGGCCTTCCAATGAGCAGTTCTTC
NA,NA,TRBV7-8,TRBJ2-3,CASSRLDGSADTQYF,TGTGCCAGCAGCCGCCTTGACGGGAGTGCAGATACGCAGTATTTT
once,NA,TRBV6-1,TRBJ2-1,CASCVEVYNEQFF,TGTGCCAGCTGTGTCGAGGTGTACAATGAGCAGTTCTTC
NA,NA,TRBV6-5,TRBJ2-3,CASSRGERYDTQYF,TGTGCCAGCAGCCGGGGAGAGAGGTATGATACGCAGTATTTT
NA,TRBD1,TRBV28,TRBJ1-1,CASSSPLGQVNTEAFF,TGTGCCAGCAGTTCGCCATTGGGACAGGTGAACACTGAAGCTTTCTTT
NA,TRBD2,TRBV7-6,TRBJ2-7,CASSLGWRTSGPQTEQYF,TGTGCCAGCAGCTTAGGCTGGCGGACTAGCGGCCCCCAAACCGAGCAGTACTTC
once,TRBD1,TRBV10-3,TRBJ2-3,CAISDLGTGGFTDTQYF,TGTGCCATCAGTGATCTCGGGACAGGGGGGTTCACAGATACGCAGTATTTT
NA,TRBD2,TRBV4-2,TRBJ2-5,CASSQESSVAGGETQYF,TGTGCCAGCAGCCAAGAAAGTTCGGTAGCGGGAGGTGAGACCCAGTACTTC
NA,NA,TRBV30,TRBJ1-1,CAWSRRGDTEAFF,TGTGCCTGGAGTAGGAGGGGAGACACTGAAGCTTTCTTT
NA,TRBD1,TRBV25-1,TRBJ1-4,CASAPDRGWNEKLFF,TGTGCCAGCGCTCCAGACAGGGGGTGGAATGAAAAACTGTTTTTT
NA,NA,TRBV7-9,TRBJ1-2,CASTMLAYGYTF,TGTGCCAGCACCATGCTGGCATATGGCTACACCTTC